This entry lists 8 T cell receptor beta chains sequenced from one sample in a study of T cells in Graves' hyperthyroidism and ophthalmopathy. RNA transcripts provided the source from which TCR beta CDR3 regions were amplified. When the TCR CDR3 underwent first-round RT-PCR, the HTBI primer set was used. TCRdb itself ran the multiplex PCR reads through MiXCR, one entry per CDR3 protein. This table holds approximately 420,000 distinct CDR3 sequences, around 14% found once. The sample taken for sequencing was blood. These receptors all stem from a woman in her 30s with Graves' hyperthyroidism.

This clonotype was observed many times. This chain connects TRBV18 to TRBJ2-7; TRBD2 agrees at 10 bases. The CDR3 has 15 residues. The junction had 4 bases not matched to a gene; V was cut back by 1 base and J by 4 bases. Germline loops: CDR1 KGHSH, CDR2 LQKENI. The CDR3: CASSPQEREGYEQYF. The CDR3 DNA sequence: TGTGCCAGCTCACCACAAGAGCGGGAGGGTTACGAGCAGTACTTC.

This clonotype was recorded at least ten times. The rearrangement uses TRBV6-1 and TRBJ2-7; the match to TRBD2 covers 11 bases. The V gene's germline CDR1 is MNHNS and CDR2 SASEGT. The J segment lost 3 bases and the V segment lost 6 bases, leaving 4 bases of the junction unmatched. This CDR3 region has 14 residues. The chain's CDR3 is CASRIAGGHYEQYF. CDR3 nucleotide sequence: TGTGCCAGCAGGATAGCGGGAGGGCACTACGAGCAGTACTTC.

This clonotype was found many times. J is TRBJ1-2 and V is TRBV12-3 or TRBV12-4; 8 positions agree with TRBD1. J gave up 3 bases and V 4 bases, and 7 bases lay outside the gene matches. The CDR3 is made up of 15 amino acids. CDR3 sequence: CASSSRGQVDYGYTF. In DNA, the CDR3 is TGTGCCAGCAGTTCCCGGGGACAGGTGGACTATGGCTACACCTTC.

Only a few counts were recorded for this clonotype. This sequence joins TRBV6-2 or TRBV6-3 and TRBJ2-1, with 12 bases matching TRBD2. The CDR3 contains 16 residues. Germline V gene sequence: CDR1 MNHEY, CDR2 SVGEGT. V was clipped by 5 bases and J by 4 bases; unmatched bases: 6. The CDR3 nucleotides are TGTGCCAGCAGTCCCCTACTAGCGGGAGGATACAATGAGCAGTTCTTC. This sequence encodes CASSPLLAGGYNEQFF.

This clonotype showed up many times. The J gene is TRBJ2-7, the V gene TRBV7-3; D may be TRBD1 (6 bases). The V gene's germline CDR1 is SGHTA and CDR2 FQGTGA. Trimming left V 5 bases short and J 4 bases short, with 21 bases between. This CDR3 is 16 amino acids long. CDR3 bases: TGTGCCAGCAGCCCATGGGTCGGGACAAAGATTTACGAGCAGTACTTC. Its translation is CASSPWVGTKIYEQYF.

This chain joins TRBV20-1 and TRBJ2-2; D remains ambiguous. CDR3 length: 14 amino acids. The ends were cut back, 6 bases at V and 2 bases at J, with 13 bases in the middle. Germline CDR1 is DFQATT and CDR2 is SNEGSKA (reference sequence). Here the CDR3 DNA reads TGCAGTGCAAAACCCCTGGGAAACACCGGGGAGCTGTTTTTT. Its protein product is CSAKPLGNTGELFF.

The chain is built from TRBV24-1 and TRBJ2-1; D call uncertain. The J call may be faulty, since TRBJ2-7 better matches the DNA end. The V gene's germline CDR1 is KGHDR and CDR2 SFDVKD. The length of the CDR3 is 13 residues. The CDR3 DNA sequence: TGTGCCACCAGTGATGCCGGCCGCAATGAGCAGTACTTC. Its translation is CATSDAGRNEQYF.

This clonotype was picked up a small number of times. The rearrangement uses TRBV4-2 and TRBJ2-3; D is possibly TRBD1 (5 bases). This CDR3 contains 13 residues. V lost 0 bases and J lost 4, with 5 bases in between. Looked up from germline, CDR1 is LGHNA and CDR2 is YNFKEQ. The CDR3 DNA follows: TGTGCCAGCAGCCAAGAAGGGGCAGATACGCAGTATTTT. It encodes CASSQEGADTQYF.